This passage covers 9 T cell receptor beta chains from one sample sequenced in a study of post-analysis software for immune sequencing data. The study, taken as a whole, reports: Among roughly five TRBV segments more frequent in patients than controls were TRBV5-6, TRBV5-1 and TRBV20-1.

Each TCR beta cDNA library carried unique molecular identifiers. MiXCR, applied by TCRdb to the PCR reads, yields one record per CDR3 protein. Among 380,000 or so distinct CDR3 sequences listed, less than 40% were seen once. These receptors lack a known antigen. The sequenced sample consisted of blood. These receptors all stem from a girl aged 5-17 years with multiple sclerosis.

This clonotype showed up just a few times. The chain couples TRBV12-3 or TRBV12-4 to TRBJ1-1; 9 bases match TRBD1. The J segment lost 5 bases and the V segment lost 4 bases, leaving 8 bases of the junction unmatched. This CDR3 region has 15 residues. The chain's CDR3 is CASSSWTGANTEAFF. The CDR3 coding sequence is TGTGCCAGCAGTTCATGGACAGGGGCGAATACTGAAGCTTTCTTT.

The chain recombines TRBV29-1 with TRBJ2-1; D is tentatively TRBD1 or TRBD2 (6 bases each). V gave up 0 bases and J gave up 0 bases, with 18 bases separating them. Germline-derived CDR1 and CDR2 are SQVTM and ANQGSEA. The CDR3 covers 18 residues. Written as DNA, the CDR3 is TGCAGCGTTGAAGACTGGCGGGACATTTACAGCTCCTACAATGAGCAGTTCTTC. Protein product: CSVEDWRDIYSSYNEQFF.

This clonotype has more than one count but fewer than ten. The chain couples TRBV7-2 to TRBJ2-1, with TRBD2 identical over 10 bases. V was clipped by 2 bases and J by 6 bases; unmatched bases: 7. This CDR3 has 16 residues. Per the germline V gene, CDR1 is SGHTA and CDR2 is FQGNSA. The DNA of the CDR3 is TGTGCCAGCAGCTTATTGGGACTAGCGACGTTCAATGAGCAGTTCTTC. This encodes CASSLLGLATFNEQFF.

About this clonotype: A read error may explain this, as a much larger clone is one base away. V and J are TRBV4-2 and TRBJ2-7; either TRBD1 or TRBD2 may fit D (5 bases each). The J call may be wrong; the DNA end is better matched by TRBJ2-4. From germline, CDR1 is LGHNA and CDR2 YNFKEQ. The CDR3 is made up of 16 amino acids. The CDR3 DNA follows: TGTACCAGCAGCCAGAACCGGGACCCCAGGGAAAACATTCAGTACTTC. Amino acid sequence: CTSSQNRDPRENIQYF.

This CDR3 reads CASSQGNQPQHF. For the CDR3, the DNA is TGCGCCAGCAGCCAAGGGAATCAGCCCCAGCATTTT. This chain connects TRBV4-1 to TRBJ1-5; D uncertain. From germline, CDR1 is MGHRA and CDR2 YSYEKL. This CDR3 region has 12 residues. Trimming removed 1 base from V and 4 bases from J, with 2 bases in between.

This rearrangement joins TRBV5-1 to TRBJ2-3, with 9 nucleotides matching TRBD1. CDR1 SGHRS and CDR2 YFSETQ come from the germline V gene. This CDR3 is 14 amino acids long. The ends lost 4 bases at V and 6 bases at J; junction bases unmatched: 6. The CDR3 DNA sequence: TGCGCCAGCAGCCCGGACAGGGGAGGGGATACGCAGTATTTT. It translates to CASSPDRGGDTQYF.

V is TRBV11-1 and J is TRBJ2-3; 7 positions agree with TRBD1. This CDR3 is 15 amino acids long. Trimming took 3 bases from V and 2 from J; bases not matched to a gene: 5. Looked up from germline, CDR1 is SGHAT and CDR2 is FQDESV (reference sequence). CDR3 sequence reads: CASSFNRGHTDTQYF. The DNA for the CDR3 is TGTGCCAGCAGCTTCAACAGGGGACACACAGATACGCAGTATTTT.

The gene calls are TRBV20-1 and TRBJ2-7; TRBD2 matches at 11 bases. The J call may be mistaken, given a closer DNA end match to TRBJ2-5. The CDR3 contains 15 residues. Germline V lookup: CDR1 DFQATT, CDR2 SNEGSKA (reference sequence). The CDR3 protein is CSAPTLAGVQETQYF. The DNA of the CDR3 is TGCAGTGCTCCGACACTAGCGGGGGTCCAAGAGACCCAGTACTTC.

There are a few counts of this clonotype. The J gene is TRBJ1-2, the V gene TRBV6-6; D not certain. The V end lost 2 bases, the J end lost 8 bases, and 12 bases lay between the germline ends. The CDR3 runs 13 residues. Per germline, CDR1 MNHNY and CDR2 SVGAGI (reference sequence). The CDR3 sequence: CASSYDAANGYTF. The CDR3 DNA sequence: TGTGCCAGCAGTTACGATGCGGCGAACGGCTACACCTTC.